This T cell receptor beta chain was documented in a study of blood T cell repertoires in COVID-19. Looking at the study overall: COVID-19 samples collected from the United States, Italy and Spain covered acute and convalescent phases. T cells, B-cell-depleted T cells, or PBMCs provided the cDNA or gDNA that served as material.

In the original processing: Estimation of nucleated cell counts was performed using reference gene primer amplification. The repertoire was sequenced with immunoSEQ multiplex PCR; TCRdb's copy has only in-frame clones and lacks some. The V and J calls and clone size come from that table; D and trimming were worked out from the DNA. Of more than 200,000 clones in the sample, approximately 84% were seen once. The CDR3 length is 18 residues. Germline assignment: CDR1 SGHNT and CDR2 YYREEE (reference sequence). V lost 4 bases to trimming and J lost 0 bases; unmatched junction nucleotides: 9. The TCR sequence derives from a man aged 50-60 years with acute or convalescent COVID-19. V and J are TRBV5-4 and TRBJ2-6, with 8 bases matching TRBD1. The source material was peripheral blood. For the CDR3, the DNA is TGTGCCAGCAGCCCACCGGGACAGGCAAGCTCTGGGGCCAACGTCCTGACTTTC. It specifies CASSPPGQASSGANVLTF.